The 26 T cell receptor beta chains below come from one sample, sequenced in a study of CD8 T cells in ankylosing spondylitis. Each CDR3 protein is one row after TCRdb ran MiXCR on the 5' RACE reads. Among a few hundred thousand distinct CDR3 sequences listed, 6.5% to 10% were seen once. No antigen has been identified for these receptors. Study results and limitations: Seven or eight highly homologous variants formed a TCR beta motif that appeared characteristic of ankylosing spondylitis blood.

The sample was blood, either unsorted or a sorted T cell fraction (not recorded which). All receptors come from a male donor with ankylosing spondylitis.

This clonotype appeared a few times. The rearrangement joins TRBV5-1 to TRBJ2-7; the match to TRBD2 covers 7 bases. The V and J ends lost 0 bases and 3 bases, in that order; junction bases with no gene match: 6. Germline V gene data show CDR1 as SGHRS and CDR2 as YFSETQ. The CDR3 is 15 residues long. In nucleotides, the CDR3 is TGCGCCAGCAGCTTGGGCGGGAGTAGTCTCTACGAGCAGTACTTC. It specifies CASSLGGSSLYEQYF.

This clonotype was seen repeatedly, ten times or more. J is TRBJ2-1 and V is TRBV29-1; TRBD1 agrees at 10 bases. V dropped 7 bases and J dropped 6; count of bases not matched to a gene: 6. The CDR3 has 13 amino acids. Germline loops: CDR1 SQVTM, CDR2 ANQGSEA. The CDR3, as DNA: TGCAGCGCCCGACAGGGGGCCATCAATGAGCAGTTCTTC. As protein: CSARQGAINEQFF.

The chain uses TRBV25-1 and TRBJ1-5; no definite D call. Germline-derived CDR1 and CDR2 are MGHDK and SYGVNS. V lost 0 bases to trimming and J lost 0 bases, with 12 bases between them. The length of the CDR3 is 17 residues. This chain's CDR3 is CASSEYIRGYSNQPQHF. In DNA form, the CDR3 reads TGTGCCAGCAGTGAATATATACGGGGATATAGCAATCAGCCCCAGCATTTT.

The V call is TRBV11-2, the J call TRBJ1-3; D unresolved. V lost 5 bases, J lost 0 bases, and 20 bases lay in between. This CDR3 is 18 amino acids long. Germline-derived CDR1 and CDR2 are SGHAT and FQNNGV. CDR3 sequence reads: CASSLQGAGRSSGNTIYF. The CDR3 DNA is TGTGCCAGCAGCCTTCAAGGCGCAGGCCGGAGCTCTGGAAACACCATATATTTT.

In this sample, this clonotype turned up many times. This chain uses TRBV20-1 with TRBJ1-6; possible D gene TRBD1, 6 bases. The CDR3 contains 15 residues. Germline V gives CDR1 DFQATT, CDR2 SNEGSKA (reference sequence). Between the trimmed V and J ends, which lost 3 bases and 5 bases, there was a span of 14 bases. The DNA of the CDR3 is TGCAGTGCTAGGCGCCCAGGGGCAGATAATTCACCCCTCCACTTT. Its translation is CSARRPGADNSPLHF.

This clonotype was recorded a few times. This chain uses TRBV9 with TRBJ1-1, with D possibly being TRBD1 (5 bases). The CDR3 covers 15 residues. The germline gives CDR1 SGDLS, CDR2 YYNGEE. V was clipped by 4 bases and J by 4 bases, with 17 bases between them. This CDR3 reads CASSPSRRQGTEAFF. CDR3 coding DNA: TGTGCCAGCAGCCCTAGTAGGAGGCAGGGCACTGAAGCTTTCTTT.

This clonotype showed up many times. This chain connects TRBV12-3 or TRBV12-4 to TRBJ2-1; a possible D gene is TRBD2 (6 bases). The CDR3 totals 15 residues. Trimming took 2 bases from V and 11 from J, leaving 19 bases between them. CDR3 amino acids: CASSLLGGNAEKQFF. The CDR3 region has the DNA TGTGCCAGCAGTTTACTTGGGGGGAACGCTGAGAAGCAGTTCTTC.

This clonotype has a count of ten or more. The rearrangement joins TRBV21-1 to TRBJ2-1; TRBD2, the table's D call, lacks a check against the DNA. TRBV21-1 is a pseudogene. The CDR3 sequence is 13 residues long. The chain's CDR3 is CASSTRLVREQFF. DNA for the CDR3: TGTGCCAGCAGCACCAGACTAGTCCGGGAGCAGTTCTTC.

The chain has TRBV14 and TRBJ1-5; no firm D call. The V end lost 0 bases, the J end lost 11 bases, and 14 bases lay between the germline ends. The CDR3 runs 14 residues. CDR1 is SGHDN, CDR2 FVKESK, per germline. The DNA of the CDR3 is TGTGCCAGCAGCCAAGATGAGGTTTTGAGGGCCCAGCATTTT. Amino acids: CASSQDEVLRAQHF. Variable domain in full (rest from reference TRBV14 and TRBJ1-5): EAGVTQFPSHSVIEKGQTVTLRCDPISGHDNLYWYRRVMGKEIKFLLHFVKESKQDESGMPNNRFLAERTGGTYSTLKVQPAELEDSGVYFCASSQDEVLRAQHFGDGTRLSIL.

V gene TRBV5-1 combines with J gene TRBJ2-1, with unresolved D. Germline lookup yields CDR1 SGHRS and CDR2 YFSETQ. The CDR3 is 15 amino acids. The germline V and J ends were trimmed by 0 bases and 1 base, with 8 bases remaining between them. The CDR3: CASSLASRSYNEQFF. CDR3 bases: TGCGCCAGCAGCTTGGCCAGCCGGTCCTACAATGAGCAGTTCTTC.

This clonotype has only one observation. A much larger clone differs from this one at a single base, so this may be a read error. The chain carries TRBV9 and TRBJ2-1, with D possibly being TRBD1 (5 bases). V was shortened by 4 bases and J by 2 bases, with 13 bases between the two germline ends. The CDR3 is made up of 15 amino acids. Germline V CDR1 and CDR2: SGDLS, YYNGEE. Here the CDR3 reads CASSRQIATYNEQFF. Here the CDR3 DNA reads TGTGCCAGCAGCAGACAGATAGCCACCTACAATGAGCAGTTCTTC.

The chain links TRBV2 to TRBJ2-7; 7 bases map to TRBD2. The CDR3 contains 16 residues. Germline CDR1 is SNHLY and CDR2 is FYNNEI. V gave up 5 bases and J gave up 5 bases; unmatched junction bases: 15. CDR3 DNA: TGTGCCAGCAGTATCTCTGGCCGGCGGGAGTTCCACGAGCAGTACTTC. It encodes CASSISGRREFHEQYF.

Here the CDR3 reads CASSLGSWGQYF. CDR3 DNA: TGTGCCAGCAGCCTCGGGAGCTGGGGCCAGTACTTC. The V gene is TRBV13, the J gene TRBJ2-5; D possibly corresponds to TRBD2 (6 bases). Trimming removed 5 bases at V and 10 bases at J, with 14 bases between. Looked up from germline, CDR1 is PRHDT and CDR2 is FYEKMQ (reference sequence). CDR3 size: 12 residues.

This clonotype came up many times. The gene calls are TRBV4-1 and TRBJ2-7, with TRBD2 matching over 9 bases. The length of the CDR3 is 15 residues. V gave up 1 base and J gave up 4 bases; unmatched junction bases: 5. From germline, CDR1 is MGHRA and CDR2 YSYEKL. CDR3 sequence reads: CASSQVAGVQYEQYF. The CDR3 region has the DNA TGCGCCAGCAGCCAAGTAGCGGGAGTTCAGTACGAGCAGTACTTC.

This clonotype has a count of ten or more. The chain employs TRBV20-1 and TRBJ2-5, with D possibly being TRBD1 (6 bases). The CDR3 contains 11 residues. Germline loops: CDR1 DFQATT, CDR2 SNEGSKA (reference sequence). The DNA for the CDR3 is TGCAGCGCGAGGGGGCAAGAGACCCAGTACTTC. Encoded protein: CSARGQETQYF.

This clonotype was seen at least ten times. The chain has TRBV5-1 and TRBJ2-1; no firm D call. Trimming pared 1 base from V and 4 bases from J, leaving 12 bases between. Per germline, CDR1 SGHRS and CDR2 YFSETQ. CDR3 length: 15 residues. CDR3 in amino acids: CASSLISEYYNEQFF. CDR3 DNA: TGCGCCAGCAGCTTGATATCAGAATATTACAATGAGCAGTTCTTC.

This clonotype was seen at least ten times. The rearrangement joins TRBV7-9 to TRBJ1-1; D call uncertain. CDR1 SEHNR and CDR2 FQNEAQ come from the germline V gene (reference sequence). Trimming cost V 1 base and J 4 bases, with 4 bases left between them. This CDR3 is built from 12 residues. The CDR3 reads CASSLGLTEAFF. CDR3 nucleotides: TGTGCCAGCAGCTTAGGCCTCACTGAAGCTTTCTTT.

The table lists this clonotype with many counts. DNA for the CDR3: TGTGCCAGCAGCGAGTTTTTTCGGGGACGTTCGAAGGGTTCACCCCTCCACTTT. As protein: CASSEFFRGRSKGSPLHF. The chain is built from TRBV28 and TRBJ1-6; D is perhaps TRBD1 (5 bases). Per germline, CDR1 MDHEN and CDR2 SYDVKM. V lost 6 bases and J 9 bases, leaving 27 bases between the germline ends. The CDR3 length is 18 residues.

V usage is TRBV20-1 and J usage is TRBJ2-4; D not certain. Trimming took 1 base from V and 5 from J, leaving 18 bases between them. CDR1 is DFQATT, CDR2 SNEGSKA, per germline (reference sequence). The CDR3 sequence is 16 residues long. As DNA, the CDR3 is TGCAGTGCTAGAGGGTATGGATTATTCCCGCAAAACATTCAGTACTTC. As protein: CSARGYGLFPQNIQYF.

The chain combines TRBV24-1 with TRBJ2-1, with 8 bases identical to TRBD2. The V and J ends lost 2 bases and 1 base, in that order; junction bases with no gene match: 6. Germline V gene sequence: CDR1 KGHDR, CDR2 SFDVKD. CDR3 size: 17 residues. CDR3 coding DNA: TGTGCCACCAGTGATTCTCTTATAGCGGGATCCTACAATGAGCAGTTCTTC. It codes for CATSDSLIAGSYNEQFF.

This clonotype was seen many times. The J gene is TRBJ2-3, the V gene TRBV12-3 or TRBV12-4; the match to TRBD1 covers 9 bases. The CDR3 is made up of 15 amino acids. V lost 5 bases and J lost 3; bases outside the gene matches: 6. In DNA form, the CDR3 reads TGTGCCAGCAGTCCGACAGGGGGGAATACAGATACGCAGTATTTT. As protein: CASSPTGGNTDTQYF.

This clonotype was observed a few times. The chain joins TRBV5-6 to TRBJ1-6, with unresolved D. V was shortened by 3 bases and J by 10 bases, with 20 bases between the two germline ends. Germline V gene lookup returns CDR1 SGHDT and CDR2 YYEEEE. The CDR3 is 16 residues long. In nucleotides, the CDR3 is TGTGCCAGCAGCTCCGGGGTCCACCCGTGGGGATCACCCCTCCACTTT. It translates to CASSSGVHPWGSPLHF.

V is TRBV5-1 and J is TRBJ1-1; D is ambiguous. CDR3 length equals 17 residues. V gave up 0 bases and J gave up 2 bases, with 17 bases separating them. Germline CDR1 reads SGHRS; CDR2 reads YFSETQ. DNA of the CDR3: TGCGCCAGCAGCTTGGGGCTTGGACGGGGATCTAACACTGAAGCTTTCTTT. This sequence encodes CASSLGLGRGSNTEAFF. Looking up the rest from reference TRBV5-1 and TRBJ1-1 gives the full variable domain: KAGVTQTPRYLIKTRGQQVTLSCSPISGHRSVSWYQQTPGQGLQFLFEYFSETQRNKGNFPGRFSGRQFSNSRSEMNVSTLELGDSALYLCASSLGLGRGSNTEAFFGQGTRLTVV.

The chain combines TRBV28 with TRBJ2-2, with D perhaps TRBD1 (5 bases). This CDR3 is 13 amino acids long. The ends were cut back, 10 bases at V and 4 bases at J, with 13 bases in the middle. From germline, CDR1 is MDHEN and CDR2 SYDVKM. The CDR3 here is CATWGSGTGELFF. The CDR3 DNA reads TGTGCCACGTGGGGCTCTGGCACCGGGGAGCTGTTTTTT.

The chain combines TRBV12-3 or TRBV12-4 with TRBJ2-7; 7 bases are a match to TRBD2. J gave up 3 bases and V 2 bases, and 7 bases lay outside the gene matches. The CDR3 consists of 15 residues. The CDR3 bases are TGTGCCAGCAGTTTATCGTGGGAGGGCCACTACGAGCAGTACTTC. It is translated as CASSLSWEGHYEQYF.

V is TRBV12-5 and J is TRBJ2-2; D is possibly TRBD1 (5 bases). V lost 6 bases to trimming and J lost 5 bases, with 10 bases between them. The CDR3 length is 13 residues. Germline V gene data show CDR1 as LGHNT and CDR2 as FRNRAP. DNA of the CDR3: TGTGCTAGTGGCCACCAGGGTACCGGGGAGCTGTTTTTT. It codes for CASGHQGTGELFF.